The 9 T cell receptor beta chains below all came from one sample that was sequenced in a study of blood T cell repertoires in COVID-19. The assay was immunoSEQ multiplex PCR, and TCRdb's table has in-frame clones only and misses some. The data hold around 20,000 clones, with 80% to 90% observed a single time. The material sequenced was peripheral blood. These receptors came from a human donor in a cohort sampled during active COVID-19.

The table lists this clone with a count of one. The gene calls are TRBV12-3 or TRBV12-4 and TRBJ2-7, with D perhaps TRBD1 (6 bases). The ends were cut back, 4 bases at V and 7 bases at J, with 14 bases in the middle. The CDR3 sequence is 13 residues long. CDR3 in DNA: TGTGCCAGCAGTTCTAACAGGGAGTGGGAGCAGTACTTC. Amino acids: CASSSNREWEQYF.

The table lists this clone with a few counts. This chain joins TRBV6-2 or TRBV6-3 and TRBJ2-7, with 11 bases fitting TRBD2. V shed 5 bases and J 3 bases; nucleotides not matched to a gene: 15. In germline, CDR1 is MNHEY, CDR2 SVGEGT. The CDR3 is made up of 18 amino acids. For the CDR3, the DNA is TGTGCCAGCAGTACCCTAACCGGGACTAGCGGTGCATACTACGAGCAGTACTTC. Translating it yields CASSTLTGTSGAYYEQYF.

V usage is TRBV5-1 and J usage is TRBJ2-7; D may be TRBD1 (5 bases). Trimming shortened V by 0 bases and J by 5 bases, and 12 bases separated the two germline ends. In germline, CDR1 is SGHRS, CDR2 YFSETQ. The CDR3 length is 14 residues. DNA for the CDR3: TGCGCCAGCAGCTTGGCTCTAGGGGTGAACGAGCAGTACTTC. Translation gives CASSLALGVNEQYF. Full variable domain (rest looked up from reference TRBV5-1 and TRBJ2-7): KAGVTQTPRYLIKTRGQQVTLSCSPISGHRSVSWYQQTPGQGLQFLFEYFSETQRNKGNFPGRFSGRQFSNSRSEMNVSTLELGDSALYLCASSLALGVNEQYFGPGTRLTVT.

The chain recombines TRBV30 with TRBJ1-2, with 7 nucleotides matching TRBD1. V gave up 4 bases and J gave up 8 bases; unmatched junction bases: 13. Germline V gene sequence: CDR1 GTSNPN, CDR2 SVGIG (reference sequence). The CDR3 has 14 amino acids. Here the CDR3 DNA reads TGTGCCTGGATCCGAGGGACAGTTTCGGGAGGCTACACCTTC. Its translation: CAWIRGTVSGGYTF.

Only a few counts were recorded for this clone. The rearrangement joins TRBV5-1 to TRBJ1-2; D may be TRBD1 (6 bases). Germline loops: CDR1 SGHRS, CDR2 YFSETQ. The CDR3 consists of 14 residues. Trimming left V 3 bases short and J 5 bases short, with 14 bases between. CDR3 in DNA: TGCGCCAGCAGCTCCAGGGGAGAAGGGTATGGCTACACCTTC. It translates to CASSSRGEGYGYTF.

V and J are TRBV11-1 and TRBJ1-1; D gene unclear. Germline V gene data show CDR1 as SGHAT and CDR2 as FQDESV (reference sequence). V lost 5 bases and J lost 1, with 14 bases in between. This CDR3 is 15 amino acids long. The CDR3 region is CASSHNSVRNTEAFF. The CDR3 DNA reads TGTGCCAGCAGCCACAACAGTGTGAGGAACACTGAAGCTTTCTTT.

The chain links TRBV5-6 to TRBJ2-1; 8 nucleotides line up with TRBD1. The CDR3 totals 17 residues. Looked up from germline, CDR1 is SGHDT and CDR2 is YYEEEE. V trimming: 3 bases; J trimming: 7 bases; junction bases outside the gene matches: 15. CDR3 in amino acids: CASSSVRGQGLGNEQFF. The CDR3 DNA follows: TGTGCCAGCAGCTCCGTGCGCGGACAGGGTCTTGGAAATGAGCAGTTCTTC.

CDR3 sequence (DNA): TGCAGCGTTGACCCGGGACAGGGAATCGGAGAGACCCAGTACTTC. It codes for CSVDPGQGIGETQYF. The chain employs TRBV29-1 and TRBJ2-5; TRBD1 aligns across 9 bases. V lost 3 bases to trimming and J lost 4 bases; unmatched junction nucleotides: 9. This CDR3 has 15 residues. In germline, CDR1 is SQVTM, CDR2 ANQGSEA. Full variable domain (missing parts from reference TRBV29-1 and TRBJ2-5): SAVISQKPSRDICQRGTSLTIQCQVDSQVTMMFWYRQQPGQSLTLIATANQGSEATYESGFVIDKFPISRPNLTFSTLTVSNMSPEDSSIYLCSVDPGQGIGETQYFGPGTRLLVL.

This chain joins TRBV2 and TRBJ2-5; D gene unclear. CDR3 length equals 11 residues. Deletions cut 6 bases from V and 9 bases from J, with 11 bases between. CDR1 SNHLY and CDR2 FYNNEI come from the germline V gene. The CDR3 protein is CASRPYEAQYF. DNA for the CDR3: TGTGCCAGCAGACCTTATGAGGCCCAGTACTTC.